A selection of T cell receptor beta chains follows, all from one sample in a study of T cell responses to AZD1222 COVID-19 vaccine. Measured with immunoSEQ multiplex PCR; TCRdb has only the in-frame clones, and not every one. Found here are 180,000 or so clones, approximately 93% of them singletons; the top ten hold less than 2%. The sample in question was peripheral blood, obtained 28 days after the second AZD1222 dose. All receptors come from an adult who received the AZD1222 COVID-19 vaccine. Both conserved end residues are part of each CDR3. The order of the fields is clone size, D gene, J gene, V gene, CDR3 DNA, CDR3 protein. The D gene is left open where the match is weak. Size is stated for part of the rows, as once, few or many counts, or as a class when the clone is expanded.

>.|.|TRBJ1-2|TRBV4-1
TGCGCCAGCAGCCAAGAGAGCGGCTACACCTTC
CASSQESGYTF
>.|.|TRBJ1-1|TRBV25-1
TGTGCCAGCAGATGGGGGGGGAACACTGAAGCTTTCTTT
CASRWGGNTEAFF
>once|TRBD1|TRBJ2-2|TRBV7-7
TGTGCTAGCAGTTCGGTTCGACAGGGGACCGGGGAGCTGTTTTTT
CASSSVRQGTGELFF
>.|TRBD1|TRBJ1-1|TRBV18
TGTGCCAGCTCCCCGATGACAGGGGCGAACACTGAAGCTTTCTTT
CASSPMTGANTEAFF
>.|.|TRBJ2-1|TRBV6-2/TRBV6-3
TGTGCCAGCAGTTACGTAGCAGGATCGCCCTACAATGAGCAGTTCTTC
CASSYVAGSPYNEQFF
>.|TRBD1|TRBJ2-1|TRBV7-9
TGTGCCAGCAGACAAGACAGGGGGGATGAGCAGTTCTTC
CASRQDRGDEQFF
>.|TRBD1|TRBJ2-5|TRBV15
TGTGCCACCAGCAGAGATCCCCGACAGGGGAAAGAGACCCAGTACTTC
CATSRDPRQGKETQYF
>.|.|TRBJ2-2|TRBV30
TGTGCCTGGAGAGGGGATGGCACCGGGGAGCTGTTTTTT
CAWRGDGTGELFF
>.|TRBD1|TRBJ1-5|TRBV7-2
TGTGCCAGCAGCTTAAGGGGGCGGGGAAGCAATCAGCCCCAGCATTTT
CASSLRGRGSNQPQHF
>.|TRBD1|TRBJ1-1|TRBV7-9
TGTGCCAGCAGCACGACCAGGGGGGTGATGAACACTGAAGCTTTCTTT
CASSTTRGVMNTEAFF
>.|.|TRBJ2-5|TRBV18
TGTGCCAGCTCACCCGGCTCGGGGAAGGAGACCCAGTACTTC
CASSPGSGKETQYF
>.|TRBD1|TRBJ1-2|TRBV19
TGTGCCAGTTCTCGACAGGGACCCACGGGCTACACCTTC
CASSRQGPTGYTF
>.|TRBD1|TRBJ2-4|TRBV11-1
TGTGCCAGCAGCCCCGAGGGGGCGGGAGCCAAAAACATTCAGTACTTC
CASSPEGAGAKNIQYF
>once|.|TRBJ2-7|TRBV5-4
TGTGCCAGCAGCGATGACAAGGAGCAGTACTTC
CASSDDKEQYF
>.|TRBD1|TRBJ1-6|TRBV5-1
TGCGCCAGCAGCCCGGACAGGTCTACCTATAATTCACCCCTCCACTTT
CASSPDRSTYNSPLHF
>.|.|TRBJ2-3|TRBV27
TGTGCCAGCAGTTTGCGTCTAGCCGCAGATACGCAGTATTTT
CASSLRLAADTQYF
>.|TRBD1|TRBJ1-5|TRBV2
TGTGCCAGCAGTGAAGTGGAGGACAGGGGAGATATTCAGCCCCAGCATTTT
CASSEVEDRGDIQPQHF
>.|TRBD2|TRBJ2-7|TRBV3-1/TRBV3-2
TGTGCCAGCAGCCCCGGAGCGGGGACCTACGAGCAGTACTTC
CASSPGAGTYEQYF
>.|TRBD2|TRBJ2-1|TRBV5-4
TGTGCCAGCAGGATGGGGGCAGCGGGGGGATCCTACAATGAGCAGTTCTTC
CASRMGAAGGSYNEQFF
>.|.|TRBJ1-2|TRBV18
TGTGCCAGCTCACCGGCATACGGGCCCTATGGCTACACCTTC
CASSPAYGPYGYTF
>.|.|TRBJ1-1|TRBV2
TGTGCCAGCAGTGAAGACAGGTTCACTGAAGCTTTCTTT
CASSEDRFTEAFF
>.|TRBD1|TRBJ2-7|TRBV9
TGTGCCAGCAGCGTTCAGGGGGCCGCCTACGAGCAGTACTTC
CASSVQGAAYEQYF
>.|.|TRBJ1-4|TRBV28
TGTGCCAGCAGGACTCGTCAGTCAGGGGCTGCAACTAATGAAAAACTGTTTTTT
CASRTRQSGAATNEKLFF
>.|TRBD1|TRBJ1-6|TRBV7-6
TGTGCCAGCAGCGCGCAGGGGGCCGATAATTCACCCCTCCACTTT
CASSAQGADNSPLHF
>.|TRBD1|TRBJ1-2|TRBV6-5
TGTGCCAGCAGTTATGCCGGGACAGGTTTTAACTATGGCTACACCTTC
CASSYAGTGFNYGYTF